These 10 T cell receptor beta chains were all obtained from the same sample, sequenced in a study of blood T cell repertoires in COVID-19. Method: immunoSEQ multiplex PCR; TCRdb's copy keeps in-frame clones and lacks some. Here the sample spans 100,000 to 150,000 clones, 88% being singletons. The sample comprised peripheral blood. These receptor sequences come from a man aged 45-65 years with acute or convalescent COVID-19.

The chain couples TRBV29-1 to TRBJ2-3; tentatively, D is TRBD1 (5 bases). The CDR3 has 13 residues. Germline loops: CDR1 SQVTM, CDR2 ANQGSEA. Trimming took off 6 bases at V and 6 bases at J, with 16 bases between the two ends. The CDR3 DNA reads as TGCAGCGTGGACACTCTAATTGGGGATACGCAGTATTTT. Protein sequence: CSVDTLIGDTQYF.

The chain carries TRBV2 and TRBJ1-1; 9 bases are shared with TRBD1. The J segment lost 7 bases and the V segment lost 8 bases, leaving 8 bases of the junction unmatched. Germline-derived CDR1 and CDR2 are SNHLY and FYNNEI. The CDR3 length is 13 residues. CDR3 amino acids: CASERDREVEAFF. DNA of the CDR3: TGTGCCAGCGAGCGGGACAGGGAGGTTGAAGCTTTCTTT.

This chain connects TRBV3-1 (or the pseudogene TRBV3-2) to TRBJ1-1, with a possible D match to TRBD1 (5 bases). The CDR3 totals 14 residues. V lost 6 bases and J 1 base, leaving 12 bases between the germline ends. Germline V gene lookup returns CDR1 LGHDT and CDR2 YNNKEL (reference sequence). The CDR3, as DNA: TGTGCCAGCAGTCTTCGCGGACAGAACACTGAAGCTTTCTTT. Its protein is CASSLRGQNTEAFF.

V and J are TRBV2 and TRBJ1-6, with D possibly TRBD1 on 5 matching bases. This CDR3 has 15 residues. V lost 6 bases and J lost 10, with 19 bases in between. Per germline, CDR1 SNHLY and CDR2 FYNNEI. This chain's CDR3 is CASRQRTPSGSPLHF. The CDR3 nucleotides read TGTGCCAGCAGACAGAGGACACCCAGTGGGTCACCCCTCCACTTT.

The gene calls are TRBV3-1 (or the pseudogene TRBV3-2) and TRBJ2-7; 7 bases map to TRBD2. The V gene's germline CDR1 is LGHDT and CDR2 YNNKEL (reference sequence). This CDR3 comprises 15 residues. V trimming: 5 bases; J trimming: 3 bases; junction bases outside the gene matches: 10. The CDR3 is CASSSEWGLFYEQYF. DNA of the CDR3: TGTGCCAGCAGCTCGGAGTGGGGACTATTCTACGAGCAGTACTTC.

The chain combines TRBV6-4 with TRBJ1-2, with a tentative D call TRBD1 (6 bases). V lost 6 bases, J lost 6 bases, and 17 bases lay in between. The germline gives CDR1 MRHNA, CDR2 SNTAGT. CDR3 size: 14 residues. The CDR3 nucleotides are TGTGCCAGCAGGAAGACAGGTCTCACCAATGGCTACACCTTC. Protein product: CASRKTGLTNGYTF.

The V and J genes are TRBV27 and TRBJ1-1, with 7 bases lining up with TRBD1. Germline loops: CDR1 MNHEY, CDR2 SMNVEV (reference sequence). CDR3 length equals 16 residues. Unmatched junction bases numbered 10, after V lost 6 bases and J lost 0 bases. The CDR3 region has the DNA TGTGCCAGCAGGAGGGACAGATACCCTATGAACACTGAAGCTTTCTTT. This codes for CASRRDRYPMNTEAFF.

The chain combines TRBV2 with TRBJ1-1; D possibly corresponds to TRBD1 (5 bases). V gave up 4 bases and J gave up 1 base, with 10 bases separating them. This CDR3 comprises 14 residues. Per germline, CDR1 SNHLY and CDR2 FYNNEI. CDR3 nucleotide sequence: TGTGCCAGCAGTGCCCGGGGGGGGAACACTGAAGCTTTCTTT. Its translation: CASSARGGNTEAFF.

V is TRBV20-1 and J is TRBJ1-5, with D possibly TRBD1 on 5 matching bases. V was cut by 3 bases and J by 1 base, with 10 bases left in between. The CDR3 loop spans 14 amino acids. Looked up from germline, CDR1 is DFQATT and CDR2 is SNEGSKA (reference sequence). This chain's CDR3 is CSASLRESNQPQHF. CDR3 coding DNA: TGCAGTGCTAGTCTCAGGGAAAGCAATCAGCCCCAGCATTTT.

The chain has TRBV5-5 and TRBJ1-5, with TRBD1 as a possible D gene (6 bases). The CDR3 totals 14 residues. CDR1 is SGHKS, CDR2 YYEKEE, per germline (reference sequence). Trimming stripped 0 bases from V and 8 bases from J, with 12 bases between. CDR3 region: CASSLVVGGKPQHF. CDR3 nucleotides: TGTGCCAGCAGCTTGGTGGTAGGGGGAAAGCCCCAGCATTTT.